The T cell receptor (beta chain) described here comes from a study of blood T cell repertoires in COVID-19. The V end lost 1 base, the J end lost 4 bases, and 13 bases lay between the germline ends. This CDR3 is built from 15 residues. Germline assignment: CDR1 LGHDT and CDR2 YNNKEL (reference sequence). Profiled with immunoSEQ multiplex PCR; TCRdb holds only in-frame clones, not every one. The table includes about 420,000 clones, roughly 90% detected once. Input material: peripheral blood. The rearrangement joins TRBV3-1 (or the pseudogene TRBV3-2) to TRBJ1-2, with a possible D match to TRBD1 (5 bases). The receptor was isolated from a man aged 18-30 years with COVID-19, enrolled during active disease. The CDR3 here is CASSQVWGGPYGYTF. The CDR3 bases are TGTGCCAGCAGCCAAGTCTGGGGCGGTCCCTATGGCTACACCTTC.